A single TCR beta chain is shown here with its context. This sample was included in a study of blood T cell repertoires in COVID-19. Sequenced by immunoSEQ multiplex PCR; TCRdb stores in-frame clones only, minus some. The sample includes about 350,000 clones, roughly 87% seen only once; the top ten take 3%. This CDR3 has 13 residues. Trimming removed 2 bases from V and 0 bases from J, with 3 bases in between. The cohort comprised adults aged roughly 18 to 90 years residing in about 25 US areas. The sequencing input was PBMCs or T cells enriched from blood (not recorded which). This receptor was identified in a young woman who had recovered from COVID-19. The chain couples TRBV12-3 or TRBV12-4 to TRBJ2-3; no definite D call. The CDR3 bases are TGTGCCAGCAGTTTACGGAGCACAGATACGCAGTATTTT. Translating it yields CASSLRSTDTQYF.